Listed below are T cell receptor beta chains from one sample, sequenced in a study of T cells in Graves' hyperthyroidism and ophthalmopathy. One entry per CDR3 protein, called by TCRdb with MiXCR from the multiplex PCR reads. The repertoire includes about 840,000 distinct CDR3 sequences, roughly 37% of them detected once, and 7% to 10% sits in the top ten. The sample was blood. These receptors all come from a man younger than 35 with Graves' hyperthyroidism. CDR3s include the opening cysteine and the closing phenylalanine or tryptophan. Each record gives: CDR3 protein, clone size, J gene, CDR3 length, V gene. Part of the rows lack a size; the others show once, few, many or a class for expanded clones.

CAISESGVGNQPQHF	many	TRBJ1-5	15	TRBV10-3
CASSPLNPGEQYF	few	TRBJ2-7	13	TRBV2
CASSPPEGQPQHF	many	TRBJ1-5	13	TRBV9
CSAKHITEAFF	many	TRBJ1-1	11	TRBV20-1
CSVEDLGTKNTEAFF	many	TRBJ1-1	15	TRBV29-1
CASTMDRESNEQYF	many	TRBJ2-7	14	TRBV12-3/TRBV12-4
CASSDPRRTDTQYF	-	TRBJ2-3	14	TRBV6-4
CASRNRAGGYTF	few	TRBJ1-2	12	TRBV12-3/TRBV12-4
CASSPPGSETQYF	few	TRBJ2-5	13	TRBV7-2
CASFGVPGANVLTF	-	TRBJ2-6	14	TRBV25-1
CASSPGQLYEQYF	many	TRBJ2-7	13	TRBV7-9
CASGDSLWETQYF	few	TRBJ2-5	13	TRBV6-6
CASSRTRPKNTEAFF	-	TRBJ1-1	15	TRBV6-4
CASGGGGGSNEQYF	-	TRBJ2-7	14	TRBV5-5
CSATPDSISGNTIYF	-	TRBJ1-3	15	TRBV20-1
CASSEYSLNGETQYF	-	TRBJ2-5	15	TRBV25-1
CASSLGLEGVNF	many	TRBJ2-7	12	TRBV7-9
CASSQGLAMGGGAGAETQYF	-	TRBJ2-5	20	TRBV4-2
CASSLTSLEETQYF	-	TRBJ2-5	14	TRBV13
CASSSDRLPQETQYF	-	TRBJ2-5	15	TRBV19
CAISEGVGETQYF	few	TRBJ2-5	13	TRBV10-3
CASSSTWGQNTEAFF	-	TRBJ1-1	15	TRBV7-4
CASSPREGPNYGYTF	once	TRBJ1-2	15	TRBV19
CASSHWDRGRTEAFF	few	TRBJ1-1	15	TRBV12-3/TRBV12-4
CATLAAGVVREQYF	many	TRBJ2-7	14	TRBV10-3
CASSLIPDGNSPLHF	-	TRBJ1-6	15	TRBV7-2
CASSHVGTGEGGTEAFF	many	TRBJ1-1	17	TRBV7-9
CASSEMWQRNQPQHF	-	TRBJ1-5	15	TRBV6-6
CASSLSQVNTEAFF	-	TRBJ1-1	14	TRBV5-1
CASSQEAGLRQETQYF	-	TRBJ2-5	16	TRBV3-1
CASREQGTYGYTF	-	TRBJ1-2	13	TRBV4-1
CASSLGLGTNTEAFF	-	TRBJ1-1	15	TRBV7-8
CASTLGQGFTEAFF	-	TRBJ1-1	14	TRBV12-3/TRBV12-4
CSASTGSGYTF	many	TRBJ1-2	11	TRBV20-1
CASSNPSF	many	TRBJ2-7	8	TRBV7-3
CSAATETYSEAFF	-	TRBJ1-1	13	TRBV20-1
CASSTEASGTGFGANVLTF	-	TRBJ2-6	19	TRBV11-1
CASSMGYNQPQHF	-	TRBJ1-5	13	TRBV10-1
CASSLDGEETQYF	-	TRBJ2-5	13	TRBV5-1
CASSEANNEKLLF	-	TRBJ1-4	13	TRBV10-2
CASSTRGADTEAFF	few	TRBJ1-1	14	TRBV7-3
CASSDYRQGGIFKAFF	-	TRBJ1-1	16	TRBV9
CASTKGNSPLHF	few	TRBJ1-6	12	TRBV12-3/TRBV12-4
CASSSGREVQYF	few	TRBJ2-7	12	TRBV7-9
CASSLEAGSVLETQYF	many	TRBJ2-5	16	TRBV5-4
CATSRAGTAYNEQFF	-	TRBJ2-1	15	TRBV15
CAGREPSGANVLTF	-	TRBJ2-6	14	TRBV2
CASSSPGGTSNEKLFF	-	TRBJ1-4	16	TRBV12-3/TRBV12-4
CSANTPGTSSYEQYF	-	TRBJ2-7	15	TRBV20-1
CASSYPGFYGYTF	-	TRBJ1-2	13	TRBV7-9